The 11 T cell receptor beta chains in this list originate from one sample, sequenced in a study of T cells in localized non-small cell lung cancer. Method: immunoSEQ multiplex PCR; TCRdb's copy keeps in-frame clones and lacks some. The sample has around 1,300 clones; 30% to 40% are singletons. This specimen consisted of lung tumor tissue, obtained before any cancer treatment. Receptors originate from a male donor at least 60 years old with stage III lung adenocarcinoma.

By sample share, this clone is medium-sized. The chain recombines TRBV11-3 with TRBJ2-7; D may be TRBD1 or TRBD2 (5 bases each). CDR1 and CDR2 (germline): SGHNT, YENEEA. Trimming took 3 bases from V and 6 from J, leaving 18 bases between them. The CDR3 length is 15 residues. For the CDR3, the DNA is TGTGCCAGCAGCTTGGGGCAGTTTGGGGGTTCCGAGCAGTACTTC. Translation: CASSLGQFGGSEQYF. The full variable domain, with the rest looked up from reference TRBV11-3 and TRBJ2-7, is EAGVVQSPRYKIIEKKQPVAFWCNPISGHNTLYWYLQNLGQGPELLIRYENEEAVDDSQLPKDRFSAERLKGVDSTLKIQPAELGDSAVYLCASSLGQFGGSEQYFGPGTRLTVT.

The CDR3 sequence: CASTPGLAGGLNEQFF. DNA for the CDR3: TGTGCCAGCACCCCCGGACTAGCGGGAGGGCTGAATGAGCAGTTCTTC. The chain recombines TRBV7-1 with TRBJ2-1; TRBD2 aligns across 15 bases. TRBV7-1 is an ORF for which the function is uncertain. After removal of 7 bases from V and 7 bases from J, the junction contained 8 bases not matched to a gene. The CDR3 contains 16 residues.

This chain uses TRBV30 with TRBJ2-1, with D unresolved. The CDR3 consists of 13 residues. The germline gives CDR1 GTSNPN, CDR2 SVGIG (reference sequence). Trimming took 1 base from V and 6 from J, leaving 10 bases between them. For the CDR3, the DNA is TGTGCCTGGAGTGGGGCCGCACGCAATGAGCAGTTCTTC. Residues: CAWSGAARNEQFF.

By share of the sample, this clone is medium-sized. The chain uses TRBV11-3 and TRBJ1-1; the D is unclear. The germline V and J ends were trimmed by 2 bases and 1 base, with 8 bases remaining between them. The CDR3 totals 14 residues. CDR1 is SGHNT, CDR2 YENEEA, per germline. The CDR3 loop is CASSLWQANTEAFF. For the CDR3, the DNA is TGTGCCAGCAGCTTATGGCAGGCGAACACTGAAGCTTTCTTT.

This chain links TRBV11-3 with TRBJ2-5; D possibly corresponds to TRBD2 (6 bases). The CDR3 is 15 amino acids. Per the germline V gene, CDR1 is SGHNT and CDR2 is YENEEA. V was shortened by 5 bases and J by 5 bases, with 18 bases between the two germline ends. The CDR3 sequence: CASSPGTPGEETQYF. The DNA of the CDR3 is TGTGCCAGCAGCCCCGGGACTCCGGGTGAGGAGACCCAGTACTTC.

This clone is labeled as medium-sized. The chain couples TRBV11-3 to TRBJ2-2, with D perhaps TRBD1 (7 bases). V was shortened by 3 bases and J by 3 bases, with 11 bases between the two germline ends. Germline V gives CDR1 SGHNT, CDR2 YENEEA. This CDR3 contains 15 residues. The CDR3 loop reads CASSFTGDYTGELFF. The CDR3 coding sequence is TGTGCCAGCAGCTTCACAGGGGACTACACCGGGGAGCTGTTTTTT.

This clone was found a few times. CDR3 sequence (DNA): TGTGCCAGCAGCCCCGTTGGGGGCCTCTACGAGCAGTACTTC. It yields the protein CASSPVGGLYEQYF. This chain joins TRBV7-4 and TRBJ2-7; possibly TRBD1 for D (6 bases). Per germline, CDR1 SGHVT and CDR2 SQSDAQ. The CDR3 sequence is 14 residues long. The V and J ends lost 5 bases and 3 bases respectively, with 14 bases between them.

This clone was found a few times. The chain employs TRBV6-8 and TRBJ1-4; 9 nucleotides match TRBD1. The CDR3 loop spans 15 amino acids. The germline gives CDR1 MNHGY, CDR2 SAAAGT. With 5 bases clipped from V and 2 bases from J, the junction kept 3 bases outside the gene matches. Written as DNA, the CDR3 is TGTGCCAGCAGTGAGGGGACAGGGACTAATGAAAAACTGTTTTTT. It yields the protein CASSEGTGTNEKLFF.

This rearrangement joins TRBV15 to TRBJ1-1; a possible D gene is TRBD1 (6 bases). CDR1 is LNHNV, CDR2 YYDKDF, per germline (reference sequence). CDR3 length: 15 amino acids. V dropped 0 bases and J dropped 1 base, with 9 bases sitting between them. The CDR3 region has the DNA TGTGCCACCAGCAGAGATCCGACAGGGAACACTGAAGCTTTCTTT. This encodes CATSRDPTGNTEAFF.

The CDR3 DNA is TGTGCCAGTAGTATAGATCATGGTGGGGCTGGTCAGCCCCAGCATTTT. It specifies CASSIDHGGAGQPQHF. The chain uses TRBV19 and TRBJ1-5; D is possibly TRBD1 (5 bases). Per the germline V gene, CDR1 is LNHDA and CDR2 is SQIVND (reference sequence). Trimming cost V 0 bases and J 6 bases, with 15 bases left between them. CDR3 length: 16 amino acids.

The chain uses TRBV28 and TRBJ2-7, with D maybe TRBD2 (5 bases). The V gene's germline CDR1 is MDHEN and CDR2 SYDVKM. This CDR3 spans 13 amino acids. V shed 6 bases and J shed 3 bases, with 12 bases lying between them. CDR3 bases: TGTGCCAGCAGGCTCTCACTAGGCTACGAGCAGTACTTC. Translating gives CASRLSLGYEQYF. The full variable domain, its missing parts supplied by reference TRBV28 and TRBJ2-7, is DVKVTQSSRYLVKRTGEKVFLECVQDMDHENMFWYRQDPGLGLRLIYFSYDVKMKEKGDIPEGYSVSREKKERFSLILESASTNQTSMYLCASRLSLGYEQYFGPGTRLTVT.